This T cell receptor (beta chain) was sequenced in a study of T cell responses to AZD1222 COVID-19 vaccine. Findings and limits, study-wide: The donors showed a predominance of white British ancestry and of females, with possible underestimation of clonal diversity. Repertoires were collected only later (after the peak T cell response had occurred). Reportedly, nearly half of unique spike TCRs recognized epitopes outside B.1.351/B.1.1.7 mutations. Following two doses of AZD1222, Spike-specific TCR breadth and depth rose.

In the case of this clone: The antigen is unknown.

Deletions cut 7 bases from V and 5 bases from J, with 17 bases between. CDR1 is MNHEY, CDR2 SVGAGI, per germline. The CDR3 sequence is 15 residues long. TCRdb's copy holds only in-frame clones and misses some; the assay was immunoSEQ multiplex PCR. The table includes 150,000 or so clones, 88% detected once. The material sequenced was peripheral blood, taken on day 0 of MenACWY control vaccination. The rearrangement links TRBV6-5 to TRBJ1-4; tentatively, D is TRBD1 (5 bases). This receptor was obtained from an adult in good health. The DNA of the CDR3 is TGTGCCAGCATCCCCAGGGCAGGCGGGAATGAAAAACTGTTTTTT. Its translation is CASIPRAGGNEKLFF.